This T cell receptor beta chain derives from a study of post-analysis software for immune sequencing data. At the level of the study: Relapsing-remitting, secondary progressive and progressive-relapsing courses of multiple sclerosis were included. General study findings and limits: Several TRBV segments were more frequent in patients than controls; TRBV5-6, TRBV5-1 and TRBV20-1 belonged to this group. The authors found that F measure strongly co-clustered same-batch samples. Relative to controls, patients with multiple sclerosis showed significantly lower normalized Chao1 diversity.

V was clipped by 1 base and J by 5 bases; unmatched bases: 7. The germline CDR1 and CDR2 sequences are MGHRA and YSYEKL. The CDR3 covers 17 residues. Unique molecular identifiers were built into the TCR beta cDNA libraries. Yield was 500,000 or so cDNA molecules from around 1 to 10 million T cells. Using its own MiXCR run on the PCR reads, TCRdb lists one record per CDR3 protein. This sample has roughly 600,000 distinct CDR3 sequences, with roughly 46% found just once. For this clonotype: The antigen is not known.

The sequence derives from a girl under 18 with multiple sclerosis. The specimen sequenced was blood. This sequence joins TRBV4-1 and TRBJ2-4, with TRBD2 matching 11 bases. The CDR3 loop reads CASSQGIASGRQNIQYF. CDR3 DNA: TGCGCCAGCAGCCAAGGGATAGCTAGCGGGAGGCAAAACATTCAGTACTTC.